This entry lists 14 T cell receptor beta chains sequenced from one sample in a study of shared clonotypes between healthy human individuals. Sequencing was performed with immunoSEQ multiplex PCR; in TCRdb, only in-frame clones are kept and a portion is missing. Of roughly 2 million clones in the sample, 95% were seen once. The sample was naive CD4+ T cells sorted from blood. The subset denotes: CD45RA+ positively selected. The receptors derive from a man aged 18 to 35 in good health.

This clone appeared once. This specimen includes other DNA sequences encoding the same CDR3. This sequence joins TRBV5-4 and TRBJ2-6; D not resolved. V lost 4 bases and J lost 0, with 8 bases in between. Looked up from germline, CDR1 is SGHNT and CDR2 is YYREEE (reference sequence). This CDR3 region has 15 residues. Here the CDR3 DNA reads TGTGCCAGCAGCCCTCAAAGCTCTGGGGCCAACGTCCTGACTTTC. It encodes CASSPQSSGANVLTF.

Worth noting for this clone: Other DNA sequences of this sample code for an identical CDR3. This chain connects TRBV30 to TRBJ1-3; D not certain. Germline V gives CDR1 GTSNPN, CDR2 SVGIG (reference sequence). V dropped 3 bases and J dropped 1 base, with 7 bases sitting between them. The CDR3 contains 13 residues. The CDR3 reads CAWSLDSGNTIYF. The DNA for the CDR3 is TGTGCCTGGAGCCTCGATTCTGGAAACACCATATATTTT.

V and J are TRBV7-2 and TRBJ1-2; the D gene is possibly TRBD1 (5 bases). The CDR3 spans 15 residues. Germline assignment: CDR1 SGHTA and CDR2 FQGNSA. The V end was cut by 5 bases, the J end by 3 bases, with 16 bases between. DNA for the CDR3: TGTGCCAGCAGCCCCAAGACAGTGGTAGACTATGGCTACACCTTC. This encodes CASSPKTVVDYGYTF. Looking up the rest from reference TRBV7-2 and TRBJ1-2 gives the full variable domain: GAGVSQSPSNKVTEKGKDVELRCDPISGHTALYWYRQSLGQGLEFLIYFQGNSAPDKSGLPSDRFSAERTGGSVSTLTIQRTQQEDSAVYLCASSPKTVVDYGYTFGSGTRLTVV.

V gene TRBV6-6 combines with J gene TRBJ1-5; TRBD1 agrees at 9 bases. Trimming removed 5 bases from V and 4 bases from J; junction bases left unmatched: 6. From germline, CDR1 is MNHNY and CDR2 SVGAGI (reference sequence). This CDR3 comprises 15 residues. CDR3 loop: CASSDRDRENQPQHF. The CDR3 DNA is TGTGCCAGCAGTGACCGGGACAGGGAAAATCAGCCCCAGCATTTT.

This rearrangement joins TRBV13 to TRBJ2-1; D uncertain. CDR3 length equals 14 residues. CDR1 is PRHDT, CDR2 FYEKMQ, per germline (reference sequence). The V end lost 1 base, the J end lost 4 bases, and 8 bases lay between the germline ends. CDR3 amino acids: CASSLVGLYNEQFF. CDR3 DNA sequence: TGTGCCAGCAGCTTAGTGGGGTTGTACAATGAGCAGTTCTTC.

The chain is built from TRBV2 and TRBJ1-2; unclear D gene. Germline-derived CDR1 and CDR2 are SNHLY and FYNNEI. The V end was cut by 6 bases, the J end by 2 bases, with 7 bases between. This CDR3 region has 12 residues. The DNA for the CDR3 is TGTGCCAGCAGGACTGCAAACTATGGCTACACCTTC. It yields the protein CASRTANYGYTF.

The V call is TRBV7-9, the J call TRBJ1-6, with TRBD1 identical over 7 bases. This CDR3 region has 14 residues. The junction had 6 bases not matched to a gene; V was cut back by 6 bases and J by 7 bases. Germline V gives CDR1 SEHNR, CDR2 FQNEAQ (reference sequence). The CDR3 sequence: CASSQQGSNSPLHF. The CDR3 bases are TGTGCCAGCAGTCAACAGGGGTCCAATTCACCCCTCCACTTT.

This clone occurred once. CDR3 residues: CASQRGSLGHQPQHF. For the CDR3, the DNA is TGTGCCAGCCAGAGGGGGTCCCTGGGACATCAGCCCCAGCATTTT. The V gene is TRBV28, the J gene TRBJ1-5; possibly TRBD1 for D (6 bases). CDR1 MDHEN and CDR2 SYDVKM come from the germline V gene. V lost 8 bases and J lost 5, with 19 bases in between. The CDR3 runs 15 residues.

The CDR3 DNA reads TGCAGCGTTAGACTAGCGGGGGGCCCGAACACCGGGGAGCTGTTTTTT. It codes for CSVRLAGGPNTGELFF. V and J are TRBV29-1 and TRBJ2-2, with 13 nucleotides matching TRBD2. The V gene's germline CDR1 is SQVTM and CDR2 ANQGSEA. Unmatched junction bases numbered 3, after V lost 5 bases and J lost 0 bases. The CDR3 spans 16 residues.

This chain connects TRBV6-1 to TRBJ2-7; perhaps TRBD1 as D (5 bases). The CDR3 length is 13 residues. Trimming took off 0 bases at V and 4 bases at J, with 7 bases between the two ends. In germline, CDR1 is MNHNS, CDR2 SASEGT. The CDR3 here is CASSEAGQYEQYF. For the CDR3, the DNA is TGTGCCAGCAGTGAAGCAGGACAATACGAGCAGTACTTC.

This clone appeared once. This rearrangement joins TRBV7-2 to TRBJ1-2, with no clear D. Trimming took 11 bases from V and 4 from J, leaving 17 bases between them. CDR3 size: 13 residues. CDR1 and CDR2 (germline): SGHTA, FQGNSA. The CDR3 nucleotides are TGTGCCGAAGGCAATCTCTCGGGCTATGGCTACACCTTC. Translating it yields CAEGNLSGYGYTF.

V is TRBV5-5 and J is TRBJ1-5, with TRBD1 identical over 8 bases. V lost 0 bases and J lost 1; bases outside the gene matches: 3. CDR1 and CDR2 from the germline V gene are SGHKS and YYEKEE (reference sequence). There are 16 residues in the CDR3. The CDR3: CASSLVTGESNQPQHF. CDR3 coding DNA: TGTGCCAGCAGCTTGGTGACAGGGGAAAGCAATCAGCCCCAGCATTTT.

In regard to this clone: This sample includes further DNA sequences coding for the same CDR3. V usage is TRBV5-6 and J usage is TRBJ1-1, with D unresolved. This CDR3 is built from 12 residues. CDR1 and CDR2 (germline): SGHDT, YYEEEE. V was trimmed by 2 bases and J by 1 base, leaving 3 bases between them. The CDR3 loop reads CASSFKNTEAFF. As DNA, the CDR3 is TGTGCCAGCAGCTTCAAGAACACTGAAGCTTTCTTT.

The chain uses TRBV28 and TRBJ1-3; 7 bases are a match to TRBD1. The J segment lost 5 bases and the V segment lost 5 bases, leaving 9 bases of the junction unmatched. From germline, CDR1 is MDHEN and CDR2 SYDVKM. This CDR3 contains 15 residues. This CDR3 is CASSPAEGQRNTIYF. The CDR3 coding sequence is TGTGCCAGCAGTCCGGCGGAGGGACAGAGAAACACCATATATTTT.